The clone carrying this TCR beta chain occurred a few times. This specimen belongs to a study of T-cell reconstitution after alpha-beta-depleted transplantation in children. This CDR3 has 15 residues. Between the trimmed V and J ends, which lost 8 bases and 3 bases, there was a span of 19 bases. A library of TCRbeta sequences, prepared with unique molecular identifiers, was generated. TCRdb recomputed calls from the PCR reads with MiXCR, one row per CDR3 protein. The table includes around 410,000 distinct CDR3 sequences, approximately 11% detected once. The sequence derives from a human donor who donated a stem cell graft to a child with acute myeloid leukemia. Sequencing used PBMCs from the stem cell graft donor, obtained from the stem cell graft. The chain has TRBV12-3 or TRBV12-4 and TRBJ1-1; maybe TRBD1 (5 bases). For the CDR3, the DNA is TGTGCCAGCCGGGGGATGCACACGAGGGACACTGAAGCTTTCTTT. Protein product: CASRGMHTRDTEAFF.